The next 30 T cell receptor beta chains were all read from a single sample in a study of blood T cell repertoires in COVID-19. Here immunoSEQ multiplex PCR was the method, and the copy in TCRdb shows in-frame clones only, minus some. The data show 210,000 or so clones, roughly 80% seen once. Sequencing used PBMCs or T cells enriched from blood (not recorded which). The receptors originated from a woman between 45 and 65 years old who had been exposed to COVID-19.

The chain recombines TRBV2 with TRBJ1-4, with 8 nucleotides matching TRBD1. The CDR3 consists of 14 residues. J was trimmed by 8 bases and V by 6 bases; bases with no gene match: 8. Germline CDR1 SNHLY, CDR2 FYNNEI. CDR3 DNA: TGTGCCAGCAGAAGTGGACAGGGAAGGGAAAAACTGTTTTTT. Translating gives CASRSGQGREKLFF.

The CDR3 bases are TGTGCCAGCAGCAATACGGGCAGGGCCTGGTCGGTAAACACCATATATTTT. It translates to CASSNTGRAWSVNTIYF. J is TRBJ1-3 and V is TRBV21-1; whether TRBD1, the table's D call, matches the DNA was not checked. TRBV21-1 is a recognized pseudogene. The CDR3 is 17 residues long.

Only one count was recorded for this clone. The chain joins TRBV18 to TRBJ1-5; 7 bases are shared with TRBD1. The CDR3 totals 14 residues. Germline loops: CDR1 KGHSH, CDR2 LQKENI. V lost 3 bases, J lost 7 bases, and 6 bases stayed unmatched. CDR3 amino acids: CASSPDRAGQPQHF. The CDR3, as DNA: TGTGCCAGCTCACCCGACAGGGCAGGGCAGCCCCAGCATTTT.

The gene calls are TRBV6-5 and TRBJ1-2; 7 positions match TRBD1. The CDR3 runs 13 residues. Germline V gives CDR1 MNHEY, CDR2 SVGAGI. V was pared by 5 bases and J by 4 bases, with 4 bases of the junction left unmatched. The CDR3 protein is CASSPDRVYGYTF. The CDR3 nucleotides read TGTGCCAGCAGTCCTGACAGGGTCTATGGCTACACCTTC.

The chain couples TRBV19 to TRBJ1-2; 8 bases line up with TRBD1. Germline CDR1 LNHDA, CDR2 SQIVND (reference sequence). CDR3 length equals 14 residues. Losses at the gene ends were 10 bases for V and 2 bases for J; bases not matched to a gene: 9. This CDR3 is CATSRTGTNYGYTF. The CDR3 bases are TGTGCCACCTCTCGGACAGGGACCAACTATGGCTACACCTTC.

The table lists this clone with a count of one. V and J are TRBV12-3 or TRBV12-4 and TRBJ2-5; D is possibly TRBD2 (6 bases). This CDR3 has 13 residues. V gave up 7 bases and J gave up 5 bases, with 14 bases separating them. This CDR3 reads CASNGRAGETQYF. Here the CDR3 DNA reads TGTGCCAGCAACGGACGGGCGGGGGAGACCCAGTACTTC.

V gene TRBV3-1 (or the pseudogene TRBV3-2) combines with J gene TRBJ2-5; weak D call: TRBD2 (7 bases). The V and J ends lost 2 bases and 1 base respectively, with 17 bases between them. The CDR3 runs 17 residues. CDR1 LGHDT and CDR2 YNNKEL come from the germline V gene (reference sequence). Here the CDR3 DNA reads TGTGCCAGCAGCCAACCCCTATGGGGGGGGGCCCAAGAGACCCAGTACTTC. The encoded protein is CASSQPLWGGAQETQYF.

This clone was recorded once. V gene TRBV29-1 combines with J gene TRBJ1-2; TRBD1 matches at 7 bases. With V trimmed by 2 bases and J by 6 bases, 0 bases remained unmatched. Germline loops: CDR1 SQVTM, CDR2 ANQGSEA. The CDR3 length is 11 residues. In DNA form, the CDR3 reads TGCAGCGTTGAACAGGGGGATGGCTACACCTTC. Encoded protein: CSVEQGDGYTF.

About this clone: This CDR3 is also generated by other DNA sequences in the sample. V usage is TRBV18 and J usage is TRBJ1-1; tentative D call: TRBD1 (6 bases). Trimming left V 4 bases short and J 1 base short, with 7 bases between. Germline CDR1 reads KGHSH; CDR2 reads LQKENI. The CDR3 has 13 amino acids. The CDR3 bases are TGTGCCAGCTCACGGGACACGAACACTGAAGCTTTCTTT. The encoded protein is CASSRDTNTEAFF.

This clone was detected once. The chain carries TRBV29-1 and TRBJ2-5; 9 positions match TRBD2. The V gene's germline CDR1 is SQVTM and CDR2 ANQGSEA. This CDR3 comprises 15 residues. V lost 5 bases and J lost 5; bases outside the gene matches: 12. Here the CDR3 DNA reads TGCAGCGTTTTTAGCGGGGGATTGTTTACGGAGACCCAGTACTTC. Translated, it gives CSVFSGGLFTETQYF.

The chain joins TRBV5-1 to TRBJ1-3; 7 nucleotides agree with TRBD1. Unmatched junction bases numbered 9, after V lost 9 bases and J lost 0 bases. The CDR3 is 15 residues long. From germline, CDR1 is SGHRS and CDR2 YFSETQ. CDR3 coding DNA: TGCGCCACGAGGGACAGTTTTTCCTCTGGAAACACCATATATTTT. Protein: CATRDSFSSGNTIYF.

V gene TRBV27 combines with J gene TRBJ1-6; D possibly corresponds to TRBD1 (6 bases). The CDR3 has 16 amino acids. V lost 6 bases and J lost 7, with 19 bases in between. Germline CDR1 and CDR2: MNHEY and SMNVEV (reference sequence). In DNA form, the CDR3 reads TGTGCCAGCAGCCGCGACCCGGGACATGGGAATTCACCCCTCCACTTT. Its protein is CASSRDPGHGNSPLHF.

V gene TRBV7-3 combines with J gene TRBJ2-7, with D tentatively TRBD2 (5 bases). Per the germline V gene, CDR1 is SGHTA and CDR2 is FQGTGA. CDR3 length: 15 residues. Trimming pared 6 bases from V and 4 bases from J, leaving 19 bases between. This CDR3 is CASRSSIRSPYEQYF. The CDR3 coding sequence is TGTGCCAGCAGGTCTAGCATTCGAAGTCCTTACGAGCAGTACTTC.

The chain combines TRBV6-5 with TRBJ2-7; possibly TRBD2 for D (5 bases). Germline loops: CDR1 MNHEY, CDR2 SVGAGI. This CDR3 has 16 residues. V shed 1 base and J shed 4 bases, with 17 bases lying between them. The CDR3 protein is CASSYFHGLGRYEQYF. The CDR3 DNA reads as TGTGCCAGCAGTTACTTTCACGGACTGGGGAGATACGAGCAGTACTTC.

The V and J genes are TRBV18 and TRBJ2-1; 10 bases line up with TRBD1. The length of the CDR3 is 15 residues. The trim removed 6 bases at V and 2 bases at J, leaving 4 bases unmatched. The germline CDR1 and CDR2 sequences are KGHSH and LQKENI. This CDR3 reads CASSPGTGAYNEQFF. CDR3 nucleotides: TGTGCCAGCTCTCCGGGGACAGGGGCCTACAATGAGCAGTTCTTC.

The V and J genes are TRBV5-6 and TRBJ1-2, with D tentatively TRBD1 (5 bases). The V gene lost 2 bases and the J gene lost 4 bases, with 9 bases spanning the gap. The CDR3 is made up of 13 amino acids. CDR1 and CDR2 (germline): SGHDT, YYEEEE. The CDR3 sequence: CASSFGALYGYTF. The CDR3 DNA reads TGTGCCAGCAGCTTTGGGGCCCTCTATGGCTACACCTTC.

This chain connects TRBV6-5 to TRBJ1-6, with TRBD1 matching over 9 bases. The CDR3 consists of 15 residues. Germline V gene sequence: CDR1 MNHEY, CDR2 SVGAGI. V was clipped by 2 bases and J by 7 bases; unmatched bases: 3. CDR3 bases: TGTGCCAGCAGTTACGAGGGGACAGGGAATTCACCCCTCCACTTT. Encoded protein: CASSYEGTGNSPLHF.

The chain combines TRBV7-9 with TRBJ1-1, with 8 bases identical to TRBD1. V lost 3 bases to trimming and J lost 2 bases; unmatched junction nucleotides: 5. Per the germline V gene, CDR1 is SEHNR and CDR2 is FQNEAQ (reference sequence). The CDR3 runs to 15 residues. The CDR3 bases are TGTGCCAGCAGCTTTATGGGACAGGTAAACACTGAAGCTTTCTTT. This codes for CASSFMGQVNTEAFF.

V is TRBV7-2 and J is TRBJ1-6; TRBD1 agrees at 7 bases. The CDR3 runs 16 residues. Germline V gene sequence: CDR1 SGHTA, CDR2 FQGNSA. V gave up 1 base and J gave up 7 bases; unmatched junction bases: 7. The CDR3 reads CASSLVRGPRNSPLHF. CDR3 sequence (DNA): TGTGCCAGCAGCTTAGTAAGGGGGCCGAGGAATTCACCCCTCCACTTT.

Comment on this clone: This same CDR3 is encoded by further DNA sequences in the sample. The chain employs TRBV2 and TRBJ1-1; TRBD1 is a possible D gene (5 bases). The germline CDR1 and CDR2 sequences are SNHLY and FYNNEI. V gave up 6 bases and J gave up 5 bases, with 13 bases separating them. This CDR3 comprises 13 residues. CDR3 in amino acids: CASRVQGGTEAFF. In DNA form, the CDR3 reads TGTGCCAGCAGAGTCCAGGGTGGGACTGAAGCTTTCTTT.

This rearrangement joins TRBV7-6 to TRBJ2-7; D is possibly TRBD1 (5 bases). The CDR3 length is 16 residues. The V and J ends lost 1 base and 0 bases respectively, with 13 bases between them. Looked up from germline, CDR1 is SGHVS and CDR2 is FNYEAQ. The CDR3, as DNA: TGTGCCAGCAGCTTAGTGGCAGGGCCGAGCTCCTACGAGCAGTACTTC. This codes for CASSLVAGPSSYEQYF.

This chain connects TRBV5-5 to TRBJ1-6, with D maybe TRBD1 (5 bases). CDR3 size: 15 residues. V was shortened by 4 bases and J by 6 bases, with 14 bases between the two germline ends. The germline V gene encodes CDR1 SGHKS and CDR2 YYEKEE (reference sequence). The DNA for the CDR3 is TGTGCCAGCAGCCGCATTGACGGGGGTAATTCACCCCTCCACTTT. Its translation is CASSRIDGGNSPLHF.

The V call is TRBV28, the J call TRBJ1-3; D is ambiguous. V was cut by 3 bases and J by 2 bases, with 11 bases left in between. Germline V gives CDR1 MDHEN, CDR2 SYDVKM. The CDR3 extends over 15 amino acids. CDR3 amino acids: CASSFTRGTGNTIYF. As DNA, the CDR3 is TGTGCCAGCAGTTTCACGCGGGGTACTGGAAACACCATATATTTT.

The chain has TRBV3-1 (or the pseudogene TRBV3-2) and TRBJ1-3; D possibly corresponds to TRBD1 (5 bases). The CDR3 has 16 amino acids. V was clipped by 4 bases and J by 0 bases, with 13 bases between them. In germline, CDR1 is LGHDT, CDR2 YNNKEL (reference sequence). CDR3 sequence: CASSLNGGTSGNTIYF. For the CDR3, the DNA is TGTGCCAGCAGCCTCAATGGAGGGACCTCTGGAAACACCATATATTTT.

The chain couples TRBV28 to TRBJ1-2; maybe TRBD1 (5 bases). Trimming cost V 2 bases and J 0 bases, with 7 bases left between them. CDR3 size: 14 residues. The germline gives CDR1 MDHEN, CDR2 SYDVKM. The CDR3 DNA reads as TGTGCCAGCAGTTTAGTAGGGGCTAACTATGGCTACACCTTC. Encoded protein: CASSLVGANYGYTF.

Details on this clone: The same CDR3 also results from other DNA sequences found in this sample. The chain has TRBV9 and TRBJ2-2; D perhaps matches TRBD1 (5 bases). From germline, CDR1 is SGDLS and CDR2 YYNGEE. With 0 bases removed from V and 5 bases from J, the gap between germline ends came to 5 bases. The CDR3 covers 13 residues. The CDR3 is CASSVAGTGELFF. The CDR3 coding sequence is TGTGCCAGCAGCGTAGCAGGGACCGGGGAGCTGTTTTTT.

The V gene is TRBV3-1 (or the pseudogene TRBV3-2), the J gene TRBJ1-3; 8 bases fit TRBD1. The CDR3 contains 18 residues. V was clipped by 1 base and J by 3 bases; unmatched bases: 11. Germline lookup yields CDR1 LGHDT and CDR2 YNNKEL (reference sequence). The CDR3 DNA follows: TGTGCCAGCAGCCAAGGGAGTACACCAGGGGGCTTTGGAAACACCATATATTTT. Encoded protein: CASSQGSTPGGFGNTIYF.

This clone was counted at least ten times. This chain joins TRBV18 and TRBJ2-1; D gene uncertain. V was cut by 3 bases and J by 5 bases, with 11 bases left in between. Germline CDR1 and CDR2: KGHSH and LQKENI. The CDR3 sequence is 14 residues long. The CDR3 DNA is TGTGCCAGCTCACCTGGGCAGAATAACAATGAGCAGTTCTTC. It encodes CASSPGQNNNEQFF.

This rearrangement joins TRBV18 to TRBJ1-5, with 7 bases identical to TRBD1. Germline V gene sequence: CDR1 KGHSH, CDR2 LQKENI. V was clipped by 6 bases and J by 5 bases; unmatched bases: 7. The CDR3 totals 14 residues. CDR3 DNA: TGTGCCAGCTCGCAACAGGGGACGTATCAGCCCCAGCATTTT. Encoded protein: CASSQQGTYQPQHF.

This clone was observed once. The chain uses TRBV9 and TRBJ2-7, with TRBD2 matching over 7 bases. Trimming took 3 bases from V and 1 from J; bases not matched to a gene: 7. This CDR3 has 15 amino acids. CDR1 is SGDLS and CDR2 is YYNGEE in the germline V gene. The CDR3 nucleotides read TGTGCCAGCAGCGCCTCGGGGGGTTGGTCCTACGAGCAGTACTTC. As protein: CASSASGGWSYEQYF. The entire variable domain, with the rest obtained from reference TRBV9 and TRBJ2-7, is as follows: DSGVTQTPKHLITATGQRVTLRCSPRSGDLSVYWYQQSLDQGLQFLIQYYNGEERAKGNILERFSAQQFPDLHSELNLSSLELGDSALYFCASSASGGWSYEQYFGPGTRLTVT.